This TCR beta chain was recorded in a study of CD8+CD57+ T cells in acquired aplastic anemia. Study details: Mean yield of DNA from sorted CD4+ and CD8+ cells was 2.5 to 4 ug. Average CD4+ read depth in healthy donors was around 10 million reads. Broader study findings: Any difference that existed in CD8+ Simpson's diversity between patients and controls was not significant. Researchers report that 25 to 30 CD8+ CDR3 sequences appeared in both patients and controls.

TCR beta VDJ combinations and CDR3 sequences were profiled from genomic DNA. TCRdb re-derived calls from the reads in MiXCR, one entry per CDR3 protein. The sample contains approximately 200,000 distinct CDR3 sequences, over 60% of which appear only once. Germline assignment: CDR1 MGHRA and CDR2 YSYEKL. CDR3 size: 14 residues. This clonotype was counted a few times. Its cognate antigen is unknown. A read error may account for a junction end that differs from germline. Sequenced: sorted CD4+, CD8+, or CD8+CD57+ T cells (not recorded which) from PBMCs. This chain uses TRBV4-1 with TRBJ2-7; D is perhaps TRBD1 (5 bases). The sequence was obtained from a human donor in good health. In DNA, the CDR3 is TGTGCCAGCAGCTTAGGTGCTGGGGCGCGGGAGCAGTACTTC. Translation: CASSLGAGAREQYF.